Following are 29 T cell receptor beta chains from one sample sequenced in a study of T cells in Graves' hyperthyroidism and ophthalmopathy. Researchers took RNA transcripts and amplified the TCR beta CDR3 regions from them. An initial round of RT-PCR targeting the TCR CDR3 relied on the HTBI primer set. TCRdb re-analysed the multiplex PCR reads in MiXCR, keeping a single row per CDR3 protein. This repertoire shows hundreds of thousands of distinct CDR3 sequences, approximately 17% found once; its top ten account for 17%. Sequencing was carried out using blood. All receptors come from a young woman with Graves' ophthalmopathy.

This clonotype occurred a few times. This rearrangement joins TRBV6-5 to TRBJ1-1; TRBD1 matches at 11 bases. Germline CDR1 MNHEY, CDR2 SVGAGI. The CDR3 consists of 15 residues. The trim removed 2 bases at V and 3 bases at J, leaving 2 bases unmatched. The DNA of the CDR3 is TGTGCCAGCAGTTACACGGACAGGGGGCACACTGAAGCTTTCTTT. Translation gives CASSYTDRGHTEAFF.

This clonotype was seen more than once but under ten times. J is TRBJ1-2 and V is TRBV7-9; 8 nucleotides align to TRBD1. Germline loops: CDR1 SEHNR, CDR2 FQNEAQ (reference sequence). The CDR3 totals 15 residues. Trimming at V came to 5 bases and at J to 2 bases, leaving 7 bases not matched to a gene. This CDR3 is CASSVDRVPNYGYTF. As DNA, the CDR3 is TGTGCCAGCAGCGTGGACAGGGTTCCAAACTATGGCTACACCTTC.

This clonotype appeared many times. CDR3 region: CASRPDVGPYEQYF. The CDR3, as DNA: TGTGCCAGCAGACCCGACGTGGGGCCCTACGAGCAGTACTTC. This chain connects TRBV28 to TRBJ2-7, with a tentative D call TRBD1 (5 bases). CDR1 is MDHEN, CDR2 SYDVKM, per germline. The CDR3 has 14 residues. V was pared by 6 bases and J by 2 bases, with 14 bases between.

There are a few counts of this clonotype. The CDR3 here is CSASGTAEAFF. The CDR3 bases are TGCAGTGCTTCAGGGACCGCTGAAGCTTTCTTT. The genes are TRBV20-1 and TRBJ1-1; TRBD1 might be the D (5 bases). The length of the CDR3 is 11 residues. Trimming cost V 5 bases and J 6 bases, with 10 bases left between them. CDR1 and CDR2 from the germline V gene are DFQATT and SNEGSKA (reference sequence).

This clonotype was counted many times. The chain uses TRBV12-3 or TRBV12-4 and TRBJ2-2; no definite D call. The CDR3 totals 15 residues. Trimming removed 3 bases at V and 7 bases at J, with 15 bases between. CDR3 nucleotides: TGTGCCAGCAGTTTCAATGTGTGGGGTAACGGGGAGCTGTTTTTT. It yields the protein CASSFNVWGNGELFF.

This clonotype was counted at least ten times. V and J are TRBV30 and TRBJ2-2; TRBD2 matches 9 bases. Germline V CDR1 and CDR2: GTSNPN, SVGIG (reference sequence). CDR3 length: 16 amino acids. Trimming removed 0 bases from V and 6 bases from J; junction bases left unmatched: 8. CDR3 protein: CAWSVPAGGSPGELFF. The CDR3 nucleotides read TGTGCCTGGAGTGTACCAGCGGGAGGATCCCCCGGGGAGCTGTTTTTT.

There are many counts of this clonotype. The rearrangement joins TRBV5-1 to TRBJ2-7, with 9 bases aligning to TRBD1. The V gene end was trimmed by 3 bases and the J gene end by 6 bases; junction bases not matched to a gene: 4. CDR3 length: 13 residues. Germline-derived CDR1 and CDR2 are SGHRS and YFSETQ. CDR3: CASSWGQGGEQYF. In nucleotides, the CDR3 is TGCGCCAGCAGCTGGGGACAGGGAGGCGAGCAGTACTTC.

In its sample, this clonotype was seen many times. V is TRBV20-1 and J is TRBJ2-2; no clear D. The V end lost 1 base, the J end lost 0 bases, and 9 bases lay between the germline ends. This CDR3 has 15 residues. Germline-derived CDR1 and CDR2 are DFQATT and SNEGSKA (reference sequence). For the CDR3, the DNA is TGCAGTGCTAGAGGGGTAGCCACGAACACCGGGGAGCTGTTTTTT. This encodes CSARGVATNTGELFF.

In this sample, this clonotype turned up many times. This chain connects TRBV12-3 or TRBV12-4 to TRBJ1-2; D uncertain. The length of the CDR3 is 12 residues. Trimming stripped 6 bases from V and 4 bases from J, with 9 bases between. The CDR3 reads CASRAGSYGYTF. CDR3 in DNA: TGTGCCAGCAGGGCTGGGAGCTATGGCTACACCTTC.

The gene calls are TRBV20-1 and TRBJ2-3, with TRBD2 matching over 7 bases. There are 14 residues in the CDR3. The germline V gene encodes CDR1 DFQATT and CDR2 SNEGSKA (reference sequence). With V trimmed by 8 bases and J by 6 bases, 14 bases remained unmatched. The CDR3 nucleotides are TGCAGTCCCGTGGTGAGGGAGGGAGGGGATACGCAGTATTTT. This encodes CSPVVREGGDTQYF.

The genes are TRBV19 and TRBJ2-7, with 8 bases aligning to TRBD1. This CDR3 region has 14 residues. V dropped 4 bases and J dropped 5; count of bases not matched to a gene: 7. Germline lookup yields CDR1 LNHDA and CDR2 SQIVND (reference sequence). DNA of the CDR3: TGTGCCAGTAGTAGCGGACAGGGTAACAACGAGCAGTACTTC. Protein: CASSSGQGNNEQYF.

The J gene is TRBJ1-3, the V gene TRBV30; 7 nucleotides line up with TRBD1. The junction had 11 bases not matched to a gene; V was cut back by 3 bases and J by 0 bases. Germline values: CDR1 GTSNPN, CDR2 SVGIG (reference sequence). The CDR3 loop spans 17 amino acids. The CDR3 loop is CAWSDTGAVSSGNTIYF. Here the CDR3 DNA reads TGTGCCTGGAGCGATACAGGGGCCGTGAGCTCTGGAAACACCATATATTTT.

This clonotype was detected many times. This chain uses TRBV6-2 or TRBV6-3 with TRBJ2-3; 15 bases are a match to TRBD2. CDR1 and CDR2 from the germline V gene are MNHEY and SVGEGT. The CDR3 extends over 18 amino acids. V lost 2 bases to trimming and J lost 0 bases; unmatched junction nucleotides: 3. The CDR3 is CASSYGLAGGMSTDTQYF. CDR3 bases: TGTGCCAGCAGTTACGGACTAGCGGGGGGGATGAGCACAGATACGCAGTATTTT.

A few counts support this clonotype. The rearrangement joins TRBV27 to TRBJ1-1; 8 bases are shared with TRBD1. With 4 bases clipped from V and 6 bases from J, the junction kept 7 bases outside the gene matches. The CDR3 totals 14 residues. The germline gives CDR1 MNHEY, CDR2 SMNVEV (reference sequence). The CDR3 DNA follows: TGTGCCAGCAGTTCGGACAGGGCGATCGCTGAAGCTTTCTTT. This codes for CASSSDRAIAEAFF.

This clonotype was counted many times. The chain carries TRBV4-1 and TRBJ1-1; 8 positions match TRBD1. Losses at the gene ends were 0 bases for V and 5 bases for J; bases not matched to a gene: 5. There are 15 residues in the CDR3. CDR1 MGHRA and CDR2 YSYEKL come from the germline V gene. DNA of the CDR3: TGCGCCAGCAGCCAAGATATCAGGGGGCGGACTGAAGCTTTCTTT. It translates to CASSQDIRGRTEAFF.

This clonotype showed up just a few times. One end of the junction varies from germline; a read error may be responsible. J is TRBJ2-7 and V is TRBV7-3; 8 bases align to TRBD2. CDR3 length: 15 amino acids. In germline, CDR1 is SGHTA, CDR2 FQGTGA. CDR3 bases: TGTGCCGGCAGCCCGGGAGGGGGGGGGCCCTACGAGCAGTACTTC. It specifies CAGSPGGGGPYEQYF. The full variable domain, in which reference TRBV7-3 and TRBJ2-7 provide the parts outside the CDR3, is GAGVSQTPSNKVTEKGKYVELRCDPISGHTALYWYRQSLGQGPEFLIYFQGTGAADDSGLPNDRFFAVRPEGSVSTLKIQRTERGDSAVYLCAGSPGGGGPYEQYFGPGTRLTVT.

This clonotype occurred a few times. This rearrangement joins TRBV20-1 to TRBJ1-5; unclear D gene. The germline V gene encodes CDR1 DFQATT and CDR2 SNEGSKA (reference sequence). The CDR3 covers 15 residues. V gave up 0 bases and J gave up 0 bases, with 9 bases separating them. CDR3 sequence: CSARDPGLSNQPQHF. The DNA for the CDR3 is TGCAGTGCTAGAGATCCAGGACTTAGCAATCAGCCCCAGCATTTT.

Ten or more counts support this clonotype. The chain is built from TRBV27 and TRBJ2-1; D is unclear. Trimming removed 6 bases from V and 0 bases from J, with 12 bases in between. CDR1 is MNHEY, CDR2 SMNVEV, per germline (reference sequence). The CDR3 length is 15 residues. CDR3 nucleotide sequence: TGTGCCAGCAGGGTTCAGGAAACCTCCTACAATGAGCAGTTCTTC. Translation gives CASRVQETSYNEQFF.

A few counts support this clonotype. The chain recombines TRBV9 with TRBJ1-1; maybe TRBD1 (5 bases). This CDR3 contains 13 residues. CDR1 and CDR2 from the germline V gene are SGDLS and YYNGEE. Trimming took off 3 bases at V and 4 bases at J, with 10 bases between the two ends. CDR3 protein: CASSAMGGTEAFF. The CDR3 DNA sequence: TGTGCCAGCAGCGCTATGGGGGGCACTGAAGCTTTCTTT.

The V call is TRBV6-2 or TRBV6-3, the J call TRBJ1-5; TRBD1 is a possible D gene (6 bases). The length of the CDR3 is 15 residues. CDR1 and CDR2 (germline): MNHEY, SVGEGT. Trimming took off 3 bases at V and 8 bases at J, with 17 bases between the two ends. The CDR3 loop reads CASSYTQGIKEPQHF. The CDR3 bases are TGTGCCAGCAGTTATACACAGGGCATTAAGGAGCCCCAGCATTTT.

This clonotype was detected ten times or more. The rearrangement uses TRBV28 and TRBJ1-2; no definite D call. V was cut by 3 bases and J by 0 bases, with 2 bases left in between. Germline-derived CDR1 and CDR2 are MDHEN and SYDVKM. The CDR3 has 12 residues. DNA of the CDR3: TGTGCCAGCAGTTTTCCTAACTATGGCTACACCTTC. Amino acids: CASSFPNYGYTF.

The chain links TRBV27 to TRBJ2-7; 9 bases align to TRBD2. Unmatched junction bases numbered 4, after V lost 3 bases and J lost 7 bases. CDR1 and CDR2 (germline): MNHEY, SMNVEV (reference sequence). This CDR3 is built from 13 residues. CDR3 residues: CASSLRGGREQYF. CDR3 nucleotide sequence: TGTGCCAGCAGTTTGCGGGGGGGGAGGGAGCAGTACTTC.

The chain links TRBV12-3 or TRBV12-4 to TRBJ1-2, with a possible D match to TRBD1 (5 bases). Trimming shortened V by 6 bases and J by 7 bases, and 15 bases separated the two germline ends. CDR3 length: 13 amino acids. CDR3 sequence: CASRQVRQGGYTF. Written as DNA, the CDR3 is TGTGCCAGCAGACAGGTCAGACAAGGTGGCTACACCTTC.

About this clonotype itself: A read error may account for a junction end that differs from germline. V and J are TRBV5-1 and TRBJ2-1; maybe TRBD1 (6 bases). Germline CDR1 is SGHRS and CDR2 is YFSETQ. This CDR3 region has 17 residues. The CDR3 region has the DNA TGCGCCAGCAGCTCGGCCGGGACACCAACCCGAAAGAATGAGCGGTTCTTC. Translated, it gives CASSSAGTPTRKNERFF.

This clonotype has at least ten counts. This rearrangement joins TRBV20-1 to TRBJ2-3, with 12 bases matching TRBD2. This CDR3 is 14 amino acids long. J was trimmed by 5 bases and V by 5 bases; bases with no gene match: 5. Germline values: CDR1 DFQATT, CDR2 SNEGSKA (reference sequence). CDR3 nucleotides: TGCAGTGCTCAGACTAGCGGGGGAGGAGATACGCAGTATTTT. It codes for CSAQTSGGGDTQYF.

V usage is TRBV4-3 and J usage is TRBJ2-3; TRBD1 matches at 9 bases. The CDR3 runs 16 residues. Germline lookup yields CDR1 LGHNA and CDR2 YSLEER. J was trimmed by 6 bases and V by 0 bases; bases with no gene match: 7. The DNA for the CDR3 is TGCGCCAGCAGCCAAGAGGCAGGGGGGACAGGGGATACGCAGTATTTT. This encodes CASSQEAGGTGDTQYF.

The V call is TRBV9, the J call TRBJ2-5, with a weak D call TRBD1 (5 bases). The V and J ends lost 0 bases and 5 bases respectively, with 14 bases between them. The germline gives CDR1 SGDLS, CDR2 YYNGEE. This CDR3 has 15 amino acids. CDR3 nucleotides: TGTGCCAGCAGCGTAGATGAGACAGTTATTGAGACCCAGTACTTC. Translating gives CASSVDETVIETQYF.

This clonotype was found many times. The J gene is TRBJ2-7, the V gene TRBV28; 7 positions match TRBD2. Germline values: CDR1 MDHEN, CDR2 SYDVKM. Trimming took 1 base from V and 1 from J; bases not matched to a gene: 4. This CDR3 is built from 15 residues. The CDR3 DNA reads as TGTGCCAGCAGTTTATTTGCGGGAGTGTCCTACGAGCAGTACTTC. Its protein product is CASSLFAGVSYEQYF.

The chain combines TRBV19 with TRBJ2-1; D is ambiguous. The CDR3 runs 12 residues. The germline gives CDR1 LNHDA, CDR2 SQIVND (reference sequence). V was pared by 3 bases and J by 6 bases, with 6 bases between. CDR3 bases: TGTGCCAGTAGTATTAATATCAATGAGCAGTTCTTC. It codes for CASSININEQFF. The whole variable domain, filled in from reference TRBV19 and TRBJ2-1, reads DGGITQSPKYLFRKEGQNVTLSCEQNLNHDAMYWYRQDPGQGLRLIYYSQIVNDFQKGDIAEGYSVSREKKESFPLTVTSAQKNPTAFYLCASSININEQFFGPGTRLTVL.